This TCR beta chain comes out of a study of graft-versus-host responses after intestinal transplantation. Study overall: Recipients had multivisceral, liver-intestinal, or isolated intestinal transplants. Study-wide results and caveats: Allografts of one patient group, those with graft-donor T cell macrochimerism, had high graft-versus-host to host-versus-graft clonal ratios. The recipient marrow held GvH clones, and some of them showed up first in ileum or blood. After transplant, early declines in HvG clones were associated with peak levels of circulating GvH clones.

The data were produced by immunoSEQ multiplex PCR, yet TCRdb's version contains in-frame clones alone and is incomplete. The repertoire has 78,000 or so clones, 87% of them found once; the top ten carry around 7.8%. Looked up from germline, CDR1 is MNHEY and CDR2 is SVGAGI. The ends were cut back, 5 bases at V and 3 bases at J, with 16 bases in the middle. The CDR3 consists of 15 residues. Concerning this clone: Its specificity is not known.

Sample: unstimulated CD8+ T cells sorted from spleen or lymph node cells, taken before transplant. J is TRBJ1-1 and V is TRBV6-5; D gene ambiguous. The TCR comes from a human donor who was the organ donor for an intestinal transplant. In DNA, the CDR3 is TGTGCCAGCAGTCCCCACAGTGGCAAGGACACTGAAGCTTTCTTT. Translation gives CASSPHSGKDTEAFF.